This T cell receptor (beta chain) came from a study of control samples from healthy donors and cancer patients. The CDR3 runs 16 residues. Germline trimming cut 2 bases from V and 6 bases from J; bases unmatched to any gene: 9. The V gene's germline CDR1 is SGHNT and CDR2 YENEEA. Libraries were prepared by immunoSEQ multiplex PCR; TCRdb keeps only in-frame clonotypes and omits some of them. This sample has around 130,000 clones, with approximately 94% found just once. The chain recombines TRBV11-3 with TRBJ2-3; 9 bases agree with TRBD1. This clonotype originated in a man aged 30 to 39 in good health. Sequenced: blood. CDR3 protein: CASSLFGTGKGDTQYF. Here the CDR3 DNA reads TGTGCCAGCAGCTTATTTGGGACAGGGAAAGGGGATACGCAGTATTTT. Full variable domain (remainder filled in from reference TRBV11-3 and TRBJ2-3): EAGVVQSPRYKIIEKKQPVAFWCNPISGHNTLYWYLQNLGQGPELLIRYENEEAVDDSQLPKDRFSAERLKGVDSTLKIQPAELGDSAVYLCASSLFGTGKGDTQYFGPGTRLTVL.